This T cell receptor beta chain appears in the sequencing data of a study of blood T cell repertoires in COVID-19. Looking at the study overall: Cohort 3 recovered donors had two negative PCRs, clearance, or symptom resolution. PBMCs, B-cell-depleted T cells, or T cells were the source of the cDNA or gDNA that made up the material.

The CDR3 is 14 amino acids. Germline V lookup: CDR1 SGDLS, CDR2 YYNGEE. V was clipped by 8 bases and J by 8 bases; unmatched bases: 13. The cohort comprised adults aged about 18 to 89 years residing in about 25 US areas. Participants were placed into cohorts based on the clinical history they reported. This table comes from immunoSEQ multiplex PCR, and its TCRdb copy is limited to in-frame clones, with some not included. The sample includes under 200,000 clones, 86% of them seen just once. This chain uses TRBV9 with TRBJ2-1, with 7 bases matching TRBD2. The origin of this receptor is a woman aged 40 to 50 in a cohort exposed to, infected with or recovered from COVID-19 (not recorded which). What was sequenced was PBMCs or T cells enriched from blood (not recorded which). The CDR3 nucleotides are TGTGCCAGTGCAGATGGCGGGAGTGGGGATGAGCAGTTCTTC. Its translation is CASADGGSGDEQFF.